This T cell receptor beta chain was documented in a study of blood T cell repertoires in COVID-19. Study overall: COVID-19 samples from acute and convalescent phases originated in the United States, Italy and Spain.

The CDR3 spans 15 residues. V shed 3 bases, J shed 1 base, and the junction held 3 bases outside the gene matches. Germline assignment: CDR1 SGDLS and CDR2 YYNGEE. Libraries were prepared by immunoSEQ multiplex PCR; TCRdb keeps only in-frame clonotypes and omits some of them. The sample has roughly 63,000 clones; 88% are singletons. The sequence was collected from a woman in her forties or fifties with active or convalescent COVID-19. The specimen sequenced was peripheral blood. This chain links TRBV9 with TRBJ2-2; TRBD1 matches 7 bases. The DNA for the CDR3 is TGTGCCAGCAGCGCCGGGACAGAGAACACCGGGGAGCTGTTTTTT. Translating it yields CASSAGTENTGELFF.